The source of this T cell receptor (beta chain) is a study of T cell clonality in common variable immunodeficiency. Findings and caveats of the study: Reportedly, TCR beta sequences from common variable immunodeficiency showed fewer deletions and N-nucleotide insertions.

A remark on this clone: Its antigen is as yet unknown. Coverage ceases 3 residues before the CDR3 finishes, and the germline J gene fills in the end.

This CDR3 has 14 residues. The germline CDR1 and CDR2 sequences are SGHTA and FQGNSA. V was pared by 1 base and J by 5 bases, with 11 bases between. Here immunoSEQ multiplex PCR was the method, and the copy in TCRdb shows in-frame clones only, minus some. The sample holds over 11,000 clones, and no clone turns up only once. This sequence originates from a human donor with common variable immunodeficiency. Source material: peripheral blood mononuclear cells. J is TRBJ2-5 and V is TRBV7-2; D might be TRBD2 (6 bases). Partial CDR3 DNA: TGTGCCAGCAGCTTAGGGTCGGGGGTCGAGACC. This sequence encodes CASSLGSGVET. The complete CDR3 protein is CASSLGSGVETQYF. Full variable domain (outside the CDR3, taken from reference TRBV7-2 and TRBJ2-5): GAGVSQSPSNKVTEKGKDVELRCDPISGHTALYWYRQSLGQGLEFLIYFQGNSAPDKSGLPSDRFSAERTGGSVSTLTIQRTQQEDSAVYLCASSLGSGVETQYFGPGTRLLVL.